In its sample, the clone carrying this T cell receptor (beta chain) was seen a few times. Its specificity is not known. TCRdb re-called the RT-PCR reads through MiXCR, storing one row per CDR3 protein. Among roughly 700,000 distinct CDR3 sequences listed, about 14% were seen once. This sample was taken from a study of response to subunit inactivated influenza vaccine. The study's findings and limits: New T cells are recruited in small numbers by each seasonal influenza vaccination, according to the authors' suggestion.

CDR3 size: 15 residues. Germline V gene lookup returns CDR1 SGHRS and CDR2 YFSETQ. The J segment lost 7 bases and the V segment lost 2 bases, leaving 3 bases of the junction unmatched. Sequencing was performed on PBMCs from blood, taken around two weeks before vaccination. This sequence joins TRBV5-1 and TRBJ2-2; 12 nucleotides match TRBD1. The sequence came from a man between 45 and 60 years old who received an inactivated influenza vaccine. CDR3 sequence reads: CASSFGTGGVGELFF. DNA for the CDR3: TGCGCCAGCAGCTTCGGGACAGGGGGCGTCGGGGAGCTGTTTTTT.